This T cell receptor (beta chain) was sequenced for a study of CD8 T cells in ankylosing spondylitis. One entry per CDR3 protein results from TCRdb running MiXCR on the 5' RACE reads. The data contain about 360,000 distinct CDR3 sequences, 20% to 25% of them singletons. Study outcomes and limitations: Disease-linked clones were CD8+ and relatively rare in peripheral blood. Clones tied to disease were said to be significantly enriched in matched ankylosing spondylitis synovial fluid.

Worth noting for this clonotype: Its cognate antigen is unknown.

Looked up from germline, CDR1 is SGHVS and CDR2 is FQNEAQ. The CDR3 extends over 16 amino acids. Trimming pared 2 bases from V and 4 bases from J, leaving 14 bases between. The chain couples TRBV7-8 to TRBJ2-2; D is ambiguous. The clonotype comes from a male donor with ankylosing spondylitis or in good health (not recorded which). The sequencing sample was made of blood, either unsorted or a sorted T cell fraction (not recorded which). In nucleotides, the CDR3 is TGTGCCAGCAGCTTACCGGCCCCCGATCTCACCGGGGAGCTGTTTTTT. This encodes CASSLPAPDLTGELFF.